This TCR beta chain was captured by sequencing in a study of T-cell memory formation after mild COVID-19. At the level of the study: Largely donor-specific TCR clusters were found. General observations from the study: SARS-CoV-2 specificity of second-wave clones peaking day 37 was unconfirmed. Contracting CD4+ clones lay largely in CM and EM, with CD8+ ones residing in EMRA.

About this clonotype: Its matching antigen is unknown.

Germline CDR1 and CDR2: MNHEY and SMNVEV (reference sequence). The V end was cut by 8 bases, the J end by 6 bases, with 22 bases between. This CDR3 spans 16 amino acids. UMIs and sample barcodes were carried by the TCR alpha and TCR beta cDNA libraries that 5'RACE produced using constant-segment primers. TCRdb re-derived calls from the 5' RACE reads in MiXCR, one entry per CDR3 protein. The sample lists about 560,000 distinct CDR3 sequences, 17% occurring once. This clonotype was sampled from an adult woman who had mild COVID-19 (a few samples of this study predate the infection). Cell type and time point are not known. The sequencing input was PBMCs or a T cell subset sorted from them (not recorded which). The chain is built from TRBV27 and TRBJ2-2; the D call may be TRBD1 or TRBD2 (5 bases each). For the CDR3, the DNA is TGTGCCAGCTACGACAGACTCCTACTGGGGGCCGGGGAGCTGTTTTTT. As protein: CASYDRLLLGAGELFF.